This TCR beta chain derives from a study of cytomegalovirus exposure and HLA in healthy donors. Germline CDR1 and CDR2: MNHEY and SVGAGI. Unmatched junction bases numbered 5, after V lost 6 bases and J lost 4 bases. CDR3 length equals 13 residues. The PCR made use of 60 Vbeta and 13 Jbeta primers. Assay: immunoSEQ multiplex PCR; the TCRdb copy retains only in-frame clones and omits some. The sample records roughly 54,000 clones, 70% to 85% being singletons. The clonotype originates from a man aged 50-60 years in good health and CMV-seronegative. This chain uses TRBV6-5 with TRBJ1-2; 7 bases map to TRBD1. The specimen was PBMCs. CDR3 protein: CASSDRDSYGYTF. CDR3 nucleotides: TGTGCCAGCAGCGACAGGGATAGCTATGGCTACACCTTC.